One and the same sample provided the 11 T cell receptor beta chains below, sequenced in a study of STAT3 mutations in large granular lymphocyte leukemia. Regarding the study as a whole: Every T-LGLL patient had at least one immunodominant TCRbeta clonotype.

Some clones are missing from TCRdb's copy, which holds only in-frame ones; the method was immunoSEQ multiplex PCR. This repertoire shows 10,000 to 15,000 clones, 88% found once; its top ten account for roughly 12%. No antigen has been identified for these receptors. Sequenced material: PBMCs. These TCRs come from a human donor with T large granular lymphocyte leukemia. Some clones in this sample may be carry-over from other donors' samples.

J is TRBJ1-2 and V is TRBV27; no clear D. The CDR3 consists of 15 residues. Trimming cost V 6 bases and J 2 bases, with 16 bases left between them. Germline V gene sequence: CDR1 MNHEY, CDR2 SMNVEV (reference sequence). The CDR3: CASSPEYRLNYGYTF. Written as DNA, the CDR3 is TGTGCCAGCAGCCCTGAGTATCGGTTAAACTATGGCTACACCTTC.

The chain joins TRBV5-1 to TRBJ1-1, with TRBD1 matching over 9 bases. The CDR3 contains 15 residues. Trimming took 3 bases from V and 5 from J; bases not matched to a gene: 8. CDR1 and CDR2 (germline): SGHRS, YFSETQ. CDR3 protein: CASSSGQGRETEAFF. The CDR3 DNA reads TGCGCCAGCAGCTCGGGACAGGGAAGGGAGACTGAAGCTTTCTTT. Drawing the rest from reference TRBV5-1 and TRBJ1-1, the complete variable domain is KAGVTQTPRYLIKTRGQQVTLSCSPISGHRSVSWYQQTPGQGLQFLFEYFSETQRNKGNFPGRFSGRQFSNSRSEMNVSTLELGDSALYLCASSSGQGRETEAFFGQGTRLTVV.

The rearrangement links TRBV9 to TRBJ1-1; the D is unclear. Germline V gene lookup returns CDR1 SGDLS and CDR2 YYNGEE. The CDR3 sequence is 15 residues long. V was shortened by 4 bases and J by 1 base, with 14 bases between the two germline ends. CDR3 nucleotides: TGTGCCAGCAGCCCCTCCTCCTGGGCGAACACTGAAGCTTTCTTT. Translating gives CASSPSSWANTEAFF.

V usage is TRBV30 and J usage is TRBJ1-2; unclear D gene. This CDR3 is built from 11 residues. V was shortened by 5 bases and J by 5 bases, with 9 bases between the two germline ends. Looked up from germline, CDR1 is GTSNPN and CDR2 is SVGIG (reference sequence). The CDR3 bases are TGTGCCTGGGAAAGGGATTATGGCTACACCTTC. Its translation: CAWERDYGYTF.

The CDR3 coding sequence is TGCAGTGCTACAGGGTCGGGAGGCTACACCTTC. Residues: CSATGSGGYTF. This chain connects TRBV20-1 to TRBJ1-2; a possible D gene is TRBD1 (5 bases). The CDR3 covers 11 residues. The V gene's germline CDR1 is DFQATT and CDR2 SNEGSKA (reference sequence). V dropped 4 bases and J dropped 8 bases, with 11 bases sitting between them.

The V call is TRBV29-1, the J call TRBJ1-1; 7 nucleotides align to TRBD1. CDR1 is SQVTM and CDR2 is ANQGSEA in the germline V gene. The junction had 2 bases not matched to a gene; V was cut back by 6 bases and J by 1 base. The CDR3 has 12 amino acids. The CDR3 DNA sequence: TGCAGCGTGGGACAGCCGAACACTGAAGCTTTCTTT. It specifies CSVGQPNTEAFF. The whole variable domain, remainder taken from reference TRBV29-1 and TRBJ1-1, is SAVISQKPSRDICQRGTSLTIQCQVDSQVTMMFWYRQQPGQSLTLIATANQGSEATYESGFVIDKFPISRPNLTFSTLTVSNMSPEDSSIYLCSVGQPNTEAFFGQGTRLTVV.

This sequence joins TRBV27 and TRBJ2-3; possibly TRBD2 for D (7 bases). Between the trimmed V and J ends, which lost 4 bases and 6 bases, there was a span of 20 bases. CDR1 is MNHEY, CDR2 SMNVEV, per germline (reference sequence). The CDR3 loop spans 16 amino acids. The CDR3 sequence: CASSSPRGQGGDTQYF. In DNA form, the CDR3 reads TGTGCCAGCAGTTCCCCGCGGGGGCAGGGAGGGGATACGCAGTATTTT.

The chain couples TRBV6-5 to TRBJ1-1, with a possible D match to TRBD1 (6 bases). V lost 1 base to trimming and J lost 5 bases, with 14 bases between them. Germline CDR1 is MNHEY and CDR2 is SVGAGI. The CDR3 is made up of 15 amino acids. CDR3 DNA sequence: TGTGCCAGCAGTTACTGGCGGACAGTTGGGACTGAAGCTTTCTTT. Encoded protein: CASSYWRTVGTEAFF.

V and J are TRBV5-1 and TRBJ2-1, with D possibly being TRBD1 (5 bases). The CDR3 has 14 amino acids. With 0 bases removed from V and 10 bases from J, the gap between germline ends came to 14 bases. Germline V gives CDR1 SGHRS, CDR2 YFSETQ. In DNA, the CDR3 is TGCGCCAGCAGCTTGGCGAGTGGGGCTGGGGAGCAGTTCTTC. Translated, it gives CASSLASGAGEQFF. Variable domain in full (rest from reference TRBV5-1 and TRBJ2-1): KAGVTQTPRYLIKTRGQQVTLSCSPISGHRSVSWYQQTPGQGLQFLFEYFSETQRNKGNFPGRFSGRQFSNSRSEMNVSTLELGDSALYLCASSLASGAGEQFFGPGTRLTVL.

The V call is TRBV6-5, the J call TRBJ1-1, with 7 bases aligning to TRBD1. Germline assignment: CDR1 MNHEY and CDR2 SVGAGI. V dropped 2 bases and J dropped 7; count of bases not matched to a gene: 4. The CDR3 spans 13 residues. CDR3 in amino acids: CASSYAGQHEAFF. CDR3 DNA sequence: TGTGCCAGCAGTTACGCGGGACAGCATGAAGCTTTCTTT.

This clone was seen a handful of times. The chain uses TRBV7-2 and TRBJ1-2, with D maybe TRBD1 (6 bases). In germline, CDR1 is SGHTA, CDR2 FQGNSA. Trimming stripped 5 bases from V and 7 bases from J, with 20 bases between. The CDR3 is made up of 15 amino acids. This chain's CDR3 is CASSQQGIDRSGYTF. DNA for the CDR3: TGTGCCAGCAGCCAACAGGGAATTGACCGGAGTGGCTACACCTTC. Using reference TRBV7-2 and TRBJ1-2 for the parts outside the CDR3, the full variable domain is GAGVSQSPSNKVTEKGKDVELRCDPISGHTALYWYRQSLGQGLEFLIYFQGNSAPDKSGLPSDRFSAERTGGSVSTLTIQRTQQEDSAVYLCASSQQGIDRSGYTFGSGTRLTVV.